This T cell receptor (beta chain) was recorded in a study of blood T cell repertoires in COVID-19 (dated by TCRdb to 2020 to 2021). Study-wide context: The collaborator samples originated in the United States, Italy and Spain and spanned the acute and convalescent phases of COVID-19. The prospective study material was composed of cDNA or gDNA derived from T cells, B-cell-depleted T cells, or PBMCs. Deeply sampled blood TCRbeta repertoires from subjects exposed to, actively infected with, or recovered from COVID-19 were included in the dataset. A freely available public database, intended as a resource for researchers studying the immune response to SARS-CoV-2, is where the repertoires were released. Samples came from the ongoing ImmuneRACE study (first 160 participants) plus 1,254 subjects from 6 global collaborators. A de-identified subject ID, COVID-19 status, age in years and sex were almost always included in the sample metadata. HLA class I and class II types, where available, came from metadata supplied by the sample provider rather than from assay-based typing. Results the study describes overall, beyond this receptor: Clinical and demographic metadata were provided uncurated, with the amount varying by source and participant.

Whole blood was collected in K2EDTA tubes by collaborating institutions according to the institutions' own protocols. For TCRbeta analysis, collaborators shipped samples in one of three forms: frozen whole blood, isolated PBMCs, or DNA extracted from either of those sample types. The germline V gene specifies SGDLS as CDR1 and YYNGEE as CDR2. Trimming takes 0 bases off V and 8 bases off J; junction bases not matched to a gene: 5. Including cysteine and phenylalanine, the CDR3 has 15 amino acids. This entry keeps only the CDR3 DNA: 45 bases, framed from base 1. Concerning this clone: Its antigen has not been determined. The input lacks base qualities; no much larger clone sits a single base away.

The immunoSEQ Assay, a bias-controlled multiplex PCR, was used to amplify TCRbeta CDR3 regions from genomic DNA. Concerning the study's data processing: The number of nucleated cells in each sample was estimated by amplification of reference gene primers within the assay. To quantify the absolute abundance of each unique TCRbeta CDR3 rearrangement, sequence reads were collapsed and filtered. For each sample, productive Simpson clonality was calculated by taking the square root of Simpson's diversity index across productive rearrangements. This immuneACCESS table, as held by TCRdb, lists in-frame sequences with V and J called but not all clones. Of the missing ones, under half trace to an unresolved V gene in checked studies; the others have no known cause. Clone size and V and J calls were adopted from that table, with D and trimming inferred from the DNA. The sample table shows some 200,000 clones, and approximately 78% are seen once. Together, the top ten hold about 12% of the sample.

Rearrangement joined TRBV9 to TRBJ2-1; the central 10 bases match TRBD2. Sequenced sample: peripheral blood. This clonotype originated in a woman aged 40-49 years with acute or convalescent COVID-19. The bases read TGTGCCAGCAGCGTAGGAGCGGGGGGGCTTGATGAGCAGTTCTTC. It codes for CASSVGAGGLDEQFF.